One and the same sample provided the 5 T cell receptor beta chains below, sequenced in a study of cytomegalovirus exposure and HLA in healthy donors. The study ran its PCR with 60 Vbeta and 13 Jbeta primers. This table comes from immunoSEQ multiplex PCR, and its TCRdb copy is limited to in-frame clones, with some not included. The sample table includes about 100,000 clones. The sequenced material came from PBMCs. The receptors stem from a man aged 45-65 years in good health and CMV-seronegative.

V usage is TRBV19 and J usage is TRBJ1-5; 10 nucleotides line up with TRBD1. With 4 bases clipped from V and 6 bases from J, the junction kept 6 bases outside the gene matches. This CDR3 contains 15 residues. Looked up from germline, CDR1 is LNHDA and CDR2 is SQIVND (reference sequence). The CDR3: CASSTRQGASQPQHF. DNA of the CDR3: TGTGCCAGTAGTACCCGACAGGGGGCAAGTCAGCCCCAGCATTTT.

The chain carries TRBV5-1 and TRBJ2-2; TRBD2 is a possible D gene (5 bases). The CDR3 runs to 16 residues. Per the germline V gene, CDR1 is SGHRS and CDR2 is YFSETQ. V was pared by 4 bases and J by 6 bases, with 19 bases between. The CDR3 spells CASSLRPGSGSGELFF. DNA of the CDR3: TGCGCCAGCAGCCTACGACCGGGGAGTGGGTCCGGGGAGCTGTTTTTT.

The CDR3 is CAIREGAEVTEAFF. DNA of the CDR3: TGTGCCATCAGAGAAGGGGCAGAGGTCACTGAAGCTTTCTTT. V usage is TRBV10-3 and J usage is TRBJ1-1; tentatively, D is TRBD1 (5 bases). Per germline, CDR1 ENHRY and CDR2 SYGVKD. The V gene lost 6 bases and the J gene lost 4 bases, with 15 bases spanning the gap. This CDR3 is built from 14 residues.

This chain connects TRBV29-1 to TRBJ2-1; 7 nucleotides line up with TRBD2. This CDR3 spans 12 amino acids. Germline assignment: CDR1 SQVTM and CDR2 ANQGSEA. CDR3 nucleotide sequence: TGCTCGGCGGGAGAAGCTTACAATGAGCAGTTCTTC. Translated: CSAGEAYNEQFF.

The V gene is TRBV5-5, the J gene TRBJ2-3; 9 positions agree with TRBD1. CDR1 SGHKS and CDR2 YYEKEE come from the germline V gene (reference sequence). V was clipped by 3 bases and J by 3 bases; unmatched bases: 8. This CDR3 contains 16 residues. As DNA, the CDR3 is TGTGCCAGCAGCTCAGGACGGGACAGGGTGACAGATACGCAGTATTTT. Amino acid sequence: CASSSGRDRVTDTQYF. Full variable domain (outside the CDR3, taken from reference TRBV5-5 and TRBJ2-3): DAGVTQSPTHLIKTRGQQVTLRCSPISGHKSVSWYQQVLGQGPQFIFQYYEKEERGRGNFPDRFSARQFPNYSSELNVNALLLGDSALYLCASSSGRDRVTDTQYFGPGTRLTVL.